This entry lists 11 T cell receptor beta chains sequenced from one sample in a study of vaccination and CD4 T cells after COVID-19. Treatment specified: approximately nine-day PBMC culture with coronavirus spike peptide pools or control peptides (ViraFEST assay). Sequenced with the Oncomine TCR Beta short-read assay was DNA taken from cultured CD4+ T cells. TCRdb reanalysed the PCR reads using MiXCR and keeps one entry per CDR3 protein. The data hold around 8,800 distinct CDR3 sequences, with 60% observed a single time. No antigen is known for these receptors. The material sequenced was cultured CD4+ T cells from blood, taken after SARS-CoV-2 vaccination. These receptors all come from a human donor with COVID-19.

The chain joins TRBV24-1 to TRBJ1-2; tentatively, D is TRBD1 (5 bases). CDR1 KGHDR and CDR2 SFDVKD come from the germline V gene. CDR3 length: 14 residues. The V end was cut by 7 bases, the J end by 5 bases, with 16 bases between. In DNA, the CDR3 is TGTGCCACCAGAGAGTCCGGGACCGGTTATGGCTACACCTTC. Its translation: CATRESGTGYGYTF.

J is TRBJ2-3 and V is TRBV29-1; perhaps TRBD2 as D (5 bases). Germline V gene lookup returns CDR1 SQVTM and CDR2 ANQGSEA. The CDR3 contains 12 residues. V gave up 6 bases and J gave up 7 bases, with 14 bases separating them. The CDR3 is CSVEVQRNTQYF. As DNA, the CDR3 is TGCAGCGTAGAGGTCCAGCGGAATACGCAGTATTTT.

A few counts support this clonotype. The chain carries TRBV6-5 and TRBJ1-1; TRBD1 matches 12 bases. V trimming: 2 bases; J trimming: 11 bases; junction bases outside the gene matches: 6. Germline CDR1 is MNHEY and CDR2 is SVGAGI. This CDR3 has 14 amino acids. The CDR3 reads CASSYHGTGGGAFF. In DNA form, the CDR3 reads TGTGCCAGCAGTTACCACGGGACAGGGGGCGGGGCTTTCTTT.

The chain is built from TRBV7-3 and TRBJ2-2; D not resolved. Germline lookup yields CDR1 SGHTA and CDR2 FQGTGA. V was pared by 2 bases and J by 6 bases, with 4 bases between. There are 12 residues in the CDR3. The CDR3 is CASSLLAGELFF. Written as DNA, the CDR3 is TGTGCCAGCAGCTTATTGGCCGGGGAGCTGTTTTTT.

CDR3 in amino acids: CSARPPSSYNSPLHF. CDR3 in DNA: TGCAGTGCAAGACCGCCGAGCTCCTATAATTCACCCCTCCACTTT. V gene TRBV20-1 combines with J gene TRBJ1-6; D remains ambiguous. Germline CDR1 and CDR2: DFQATT and SNEGSKA (reference sequence). V lost 6 bases and J 0 bases, leaving 12 bases between the germline ends. This CDR3 has 15 amino acids.

This clonotype was counted a few times. The genes are TRBV20-1 and TRBJ2-7; either TRBD1 or TRBD2 may supply D (5 bases each). Germline-derived CDR1 and CDR2 are DFQATT and SNEGSKA (reference sequence). Trimming took 0 bases from V and 2 from J, leaving 8 bases between them. The CDR3 covers 13 residues. In DNA form, the CDR3 reads TGCAGTGCTAGAGATTGGGGGACCTACGAGCAGTACTTC. Translated, it gives CSARDWGTYEQYF.

The chain combines TRBV7-2 with TRBJ2-7; 12 nucleotides agree with TRBD1. The CDR3 consists of 17 residues. With 3 bases clipped from V and 6 bases from J, the junction kept 12 bases outside the gene matches. Germline V gives CDR1 SGHTA, CDR2 FQGNSA. The CDR3 sequence is CASSLALRDRGLSEQYF. CDR3 DNA: TGTGCCAGCAGCTTGGCTTTAAGGGACAGGGGGCTGAGCGAGCAGTACTTC.

The V call is TRBV4-1, the J call TRBJ1-6; 10 bases align to TRBD1. V lost 0 bases and J lost 11; bases outside the gene matches: 10. Per germline, CDR1 MGHRA and CDR2 YSYEKL. The CDR3 has 17 residues. This chain's CDR3 is CASSQDPSRDRGPPLHF. Here the CDR3 DNA reads TGCGCCAGCAGCCAAGACCCAAGTAGGGACAGGGGCCCACCCCTCCACTTT.

The chain couples TRBV20-1 to TRBJ2-7, with a tentative D call TRBD2 (5 bases). The CDR3 spans 11 residues. Trimming pared 2 bases from V and 6 bases from J, leaving 8 bases between. Per germline, CDR1 DFQATT and CDR2 SNEGSKA (reference sequence). This CDR3 is CSARRRGEQYF. The CDR3 region has the DNA TGCAGTGCTAGAAGACGGGGCGAGCAGTACTTC.

V usage is TRBV4-3 and J usage is TRBJ1-2, with D tentatively TRBD1 (6 bases). The CDR3 is 13 residues long. Looked up from germline, CDR1 is LGHNA and CDR2 is YSLEER. Between the trimmed V and J ends, which lost 2 bases and 8 bases, there was a span of 12 bases. CDR3 bases: TGCGCCAGCAGCCAATTAGGGGGGCAGGGCTACACCTTC. Protein sequence: CASSQLGGQGYTF.

This chain connects TRBV18 to TRBJ2-5, with D unresolved. Germline V gene sequence: CDR1 KGHSH, CDR2 LQKENI. Trimming shortened V by 3 bases and J by 0 bases, and 8 bases separated the two germline ends. The CDR3 has 14 residues. The CDR3 nucleotides are TGTGCCAGCTCACCGGTAGGGAACCAAGAGACCCAGTACTTC. Translated: CASSPVGNQETQYF.